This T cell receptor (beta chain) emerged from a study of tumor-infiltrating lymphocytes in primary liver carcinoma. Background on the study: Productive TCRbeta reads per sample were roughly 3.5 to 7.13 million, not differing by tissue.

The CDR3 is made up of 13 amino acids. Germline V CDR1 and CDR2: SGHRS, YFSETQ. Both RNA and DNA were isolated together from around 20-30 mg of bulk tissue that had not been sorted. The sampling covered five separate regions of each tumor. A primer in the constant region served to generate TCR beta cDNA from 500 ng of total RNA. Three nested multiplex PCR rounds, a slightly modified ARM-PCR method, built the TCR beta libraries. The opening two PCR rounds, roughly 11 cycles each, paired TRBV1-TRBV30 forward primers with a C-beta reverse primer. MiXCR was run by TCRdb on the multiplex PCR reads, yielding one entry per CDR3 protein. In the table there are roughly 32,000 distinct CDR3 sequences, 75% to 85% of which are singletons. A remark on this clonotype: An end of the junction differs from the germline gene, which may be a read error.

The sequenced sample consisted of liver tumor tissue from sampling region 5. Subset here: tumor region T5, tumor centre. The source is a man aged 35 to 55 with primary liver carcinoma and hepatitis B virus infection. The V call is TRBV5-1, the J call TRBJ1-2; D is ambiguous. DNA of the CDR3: TGCGCCAGCAGATTGGCCGAGCAGTTGGGCTACACCTTC. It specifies CASRLAEQLGYTF. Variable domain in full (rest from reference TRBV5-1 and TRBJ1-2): KAGVTQTPRYLIKTRGQQVTLSCSPISGHRSVSWYQQTPGQGLQFLFEYFSETQRNKGNFPGRFSGRQFSNSRSEMNVSTLELGDSALYLCASRLAEQLGYTFGSGTRLTVV.